This T cell receptor beta chain was documented in a study of CD8+ T cells in alopecia areata. The treatment is: oral pan-JAK inhibitor, 5-10 mg twice daily. Trimming took off 1 base at V and 2 bases at J, with 17 bases between the two ends. The CDR3 spans 16 residues. Germline CDR1 reads SQVTM; CDR2 reads ANQGSEA. Following extraction, RNA underwent reverse transcription to cDNA, which served as the sequencing template. The table came from immunoSEQ multiplex PCR; TCRdb's copy has only in-frame clones and leaves some out. There are about 180,000 clones in the sample; about 51% occur only once, and roughly 9.1% lies in the top ten.

The chain has TRBV29-1 and TRBJ1-2, with a weak D call TRBD1 (6 bases). The material sequenced was CD8+ T cells sorted from blood, taken around week 54, from a patient treated with tofacitinib. This sequence was found in a human donor with alopecia areata. The CDR3, as DNA: TGCAGCGTTGAAGGGACAGCCAACCGTATAAACTATGGCTACACCTTC. Translation: CSVEGTANRINYGYTF.